A selection of T cell receptor beta chains follows, all from one sample in a study of blood T cell repertoires in COVID-19. Sequencing was performed with immunoSEQ multiplex PCR; in TCRdb, only in-frame clones are kept and a portion is missing. Of some 300,000 clones listed, about nine tenths are singletons. Sequenced material: peripheral blood. These receptors all come from a man between 18 and 35 years old with active or convalescent COVID-19. Each CDR3 is given with its conserved first and last residue. Each record gives: clone size, D gene, J gene, V gene, CDR3 DNA, CDR3 protein. A D gene is named only where the DNA matches it firmly. Only some rows state a clone size, as once, few, many or a class for expanded clones.

size: .; D: .; J: TRBJ2-5; V: TRBV9; DNA: TGTGCCAGCAGCGTAGCTGCAAGGGGAGAGACCCAGTACTTC; CDR3: CASSVAARGETQYF
size: .; D: .; J: TRBJ1-5; V: TRBV27; DNA: TGTGCCAGCAGTTTCTCTATAGATCAGCCCCAGCATTTT; CDR3: CASSFSIDQPQHF
size: .; D: TRBD1; J: TRBJ2-5; V: TRBV7-2; DNA: TGTGCCAGCAGCAGGCCGGGACAGGGAGGGACCCAGTACTTC; CDR3: CASSRPGQGGTQYF
size: .; D: TRBD2; J: TRBJ2-2; V: TRBV11-2; DNA: TGTGCCAGCGCCGGTTGGCGGGAGGTCCCCGGGGAGCTGTTTTTT; CDR3: CASAGWREVPGELFF
size: .; D: TRBD1; J: TRBJ1-3; V: TRBV6-5; DNA: TGTGCCAGCAGACAGCGGGACAGGGAACACACCATATATTTT; CDR3: CASRQRDREHTIYF
size: .; D: .; J: TRBJ2-1; V: TRBV15; DNA: TGTGCCACCAGCAGAGATTACGGGAACTACAATGAGCAGTTCTTC; CDR3: CATSRDYGNYNEQFF
size: .; D: .; J: TRBJ1-1; V: TRBV12-5; DNA: TGTGCTAGTGCCTCTAGCCAACTAGCTTTCTTT; CDR3: CASASSQLAFF
size: .; D: TRBD1; J: TRBJ2-1; V: TRBV29-1; DNA: TGCAGCGTGTCAAGGGGGCTGGTATGGAATGAGCAGTTCTTC; CDR3: CSVSRGLVWNEQFF
size: few; D: .; J: TRBJ2-1; V: TRBV5-1; DNA: TGCGCCAGCAGCTTGGTTATGGGAGAAGAGCAGTTCTTC; CDR3: CASSLVMGEEQFF
size: few; D: TRBD2; J: TRBJ2-5; V: TRBV28; DNA: TGTGCCAGCAGTCTTCCGGGACTAGCCCTAGAGACCCAGTACTTC; CDR3: CASSLPGLALETQYF
size: .; D: TRBD1; J: TRBJ2-1; V: TRBV7-9; DNA: TGTGCCAGCAGCTCCCGGGACAGGTCCTACAATGAGCAGTTCTTC; CDR3: CASSSRDRSYNEQFF
size: .; D: .; J: TRBJ2-3; V: TRBV2; DNA: TGTGCCAGACCTAGAGCGGGTGTCACAGATACGCAGTATTTT; CDR3: CARPRAGVTDTQYF
size: .; D: .; J: TRBJ1-1; V: TRBV14; DNA: TGTGCCAGCAGCCAAGATAGAGGCGCGGGAAACACTGAAGCTTTCTTT; CDR3: CASSQDRGAGNTEAFF
size: .; D: .; J: TRBJ2-1; V: TRBV10-1; DNA: TGCGCCAGCAGTGTTAGATCCAACAATGAGCAGTTCTTC; CDR3: CASSVRSNNEQFF
size: .; D: TRBD1; J: TRBJ1-4; V: TRBV18; DNA: TGTGCCAGCTCAGACAGGGGGCGGCATGAAAAACTGTTTTTT; CDR3: CASSDRGRHEKLFF
size: .; D: .; J: TRBJ1-1; V: TRBV10-1; DNA: TGCGCCAGCAGTGAGGGACAGTTGAACACTGAAGCTTTCTTT; CDR3: CASSEGQLNTEAFF
size: .; D: TRBD1; J: TRBJ1-5; V: TRBV5-1; DNA: TGCGCCAGCAGCGCAGGGACAGATAGCAATCAGCCCCAGCATTTT; CDR3: CASSAGTDSNQPQHF
size: .; D: TRBD2; J: TRBJ2-7; V: TRBV27; DNA: TGTGCCAGCAGGGGTCGGGGCGGGAGTCCCTACGAGCAGTACTTC; CDR3: CASRGRGGSPYEQYF
size: .; D: .; J: TRBJ1-2; V: TRBV7-9; DNA: TGTGCCAGCAGCTTAGCGCTAGACTACGGATCTGGCTACACCTTC; CDR3: CASSLALDYGSGYTF
size: .; D: TRBD1; J: TRBJ1-1; V: TRBV28; DNA: TGTGCCAGCAGAACAGGGGATTATGCGAACACTGAAGCTTTCTTT; CDR3: CASRTGDYANTEAFF
size: .; D: TRBD1; J: TRBJ1-2; V: TRBV6-6; DNA: TGTGCCAGCAGTCAGGACAGGGACGGCTACACCTTC; CDR3: CASSQDRDGYTF
size: many; D: .; J: TRBJ2-1; V: TRBV6-2/TRBV6-3; DNA: TGTGCCAGCAGTCCCGAGGGGGTCACGAGTGAGCAGTTCTTC; CDR3: CASSPEGVTSEQFF
size: .; D: .; J: TRBJ1-2; V: TRBV5-1; DNA: TGCGCCAGCAGCCCAGGGGTTAACTATGGCTACACCTTC; CDR3: CASSPGVNYGYTF
size: .; D: TRBD1; J: TRBJ2-3; V: TRBV10-1; DNA: TGCGCCAGCGGGACAGGGGGATCACATACGCAGTATTTT; CDR3: CASGTGGSHTQYF
size: .; D: TRBD1; J: TRBJ1-2; V: TRBV18; DNA: TGTGCCAGCTCACCACCGGTTTCTACAGGGGCGACAAACTATGGCTACACCTTC; CDR3: CASSPPVSTGATNYGYTF
size: .; D: .; J: TRBJ1-4; V: TRBV5-1; DNA: TGCGCCAGCAGCGGTAGGAGTCGCCATGCAACTAATGAAAAACTGTTTTTT; CDR3: CASSGRSRHATNEKLFF
size: once; D: .; J: TRBJ1-1; V: TRBV7-8; DNA: TGTGCCAGCAGCTTAGTCTCCGCCGGTACTGAAGCTTTCTTT; CDR3: CASSLVSAGTEAFF
size: .; D: .; J: TRBJ2-1; V: TRBV24-1; DNA: TGTGCCACCAGTGACCGATGGACAGCTAAGCCTAGGATGTTCTTC; CDR3: CATSDRWTAKPRMFF
size: once; D: .; J: TRBJ1-1; V: TRBV2; DNA: TGTGCCAGCAATGAGCCCCAGGTCCTTGAAGCTTTCTTT; CDR3: CASNEPQVLEAFF
size: once; D: TRBD2; J: TRBJ2-3; V: TRBV27; DNA: TGTGCCAGCAGTCCGTGGACTAGCGGGGGGACTATTACAGATACGCAGTATTTT; CDR3: CASSPWTSGGTITDTQYF
size: .; D: TRBD2; J: TRBJ2-2; V: TRBV9; DNA: TGTGCCAGCAGCACCGGGACTAGCGCGGGGTACACCGGGGAGCTGTTTTTT; CDR3: CASSTGTSAGYTGELFF
size: .; D: .; J: TRBJ1-5; V: TRBV12-3/TRBV12-4; DNA: TGTGCCAGCGCGCGAGAAAGTCATCAGCCCCAGCATTTT; CDR3: CASARESHQPQHF
size: .; D: TRBD1; J: TRBJ1-5; V: TRBV12-3/TRBV12-4; DNA: TGTGCCAGCAGAGACAGGGGGAATCAGCCCCAGCATTTT; CDR3: CASRDRGNQPQHF
size: .; D: TRBD1; J: TRBJ2-5; V: TRBV5-4; DNA: TGTGCCAGCAGCTTGCTCGGACAGGGAGAAGAGACCCAGTACTTC; CDR3: CASSLLGQGEETQYF
size: once; D: TRBD2; J: TRBJ2-3; V: TRBV6-5; DNA: TGTGCCAGCAGTTACGTAGCGGGCGGCACAGATACGCAGTATTTT; CDR3: CASSYVAGGTDTQYF
size: .; D: TRBD2; J: TRBJ2-3; V: TRBV19; DNA: TGTGCCAGTAGTATTCTAGCGGGGGCCACAGATACGCAGTATTTT; CDR3: CASSILAGATDTQYF
size: .; D: TRBD1; J: TRBJ1-3; V: TRBV6-5; DNA: TGTGCCAGCAGTTACTCGACAGGGGGGGGAAACACCATATATTTT; CDR3: CASSYSTGGGNTIYF
size: .; D: TRBD1; J: TRBJ2-1; V: TRBV3-1/TRBV3-2; DNA: TGTGCCAGCAGCCCGACAGGGGGGAATGAGCAGTTCTTC; CDR3: CASSPTGGNEQFF
size: .; D: .; J: TRBJ2-2; V: TRBV20-1; DNA: TGCAGTGCTAGTCTCCCCCAGCGAACCGGGGAGCTGTTTTTT; CDR3: CSASLPQRTGELFF
size: .; D: .; J: TRBJ2-1; V: TRBV5-6; DNA: TGTGCCAGCAGCTCCCTAGTTAGGCTTACCTACAATGAGCAGTTCTTC; CDR3: CASSSLVRLTYNEQFF
size: few; D: .; J: TRBJ2-3; V: TRBV7-9; DNA: TGTGCCAGCTCGGTAAGCACAGATACGCAGTATTTT; CDR3: CASSVSTDTQYF